The 31 T cell receptor beta chains reported below all come from one sample, sequenced in a study of T cells in Graves' hyperthyroidism and ophthalmopathy. RNA transcripts served as the template for amplifying TCR beta CDR3 regions. The HTBI primer set drove a first-round RT-PCR of the TCR CDR3. TCRdb independently ran MiXCR on the multiplex PCR reads; one entry per CDR3 protein. Seen here are some 510,000 distinct CDR3 sequences, less than 25% observed once, and the top ten hold about 30%. Sequenced material: blood. These receptors came from a man aged 18 to 29 with Graves' hyperthyroidism.

The chain recombines TRBV6-5 with TRBJ2-7, with 8 bases aligning to TRBD1. Trimming removed 0 bases from V and 3 bases from J; junction bases left unmatched: 7. Germline V gene sequence: CDR1 MNHEY, CDR2 SVGAGI. This CDR3 is 16 amino acids long. For the CDR3, the DNA is TGTGCCAGCAGTTACTCGGGGACAGGAGGGTTCTACGAGCAGTACTTC. Protein product: CASSYSGTGGFYEQYF.

A word on this clonotype: Without the conserved terminal phenylalanine or tryptophan, this CDR3 likely stems from a read error. The CDR3 DNA reads TGTGCCATCAGCACGACATCAGGGAACACTGAAGCTTTCTTG. Residues: CAISTTSGNTEAFL. The V gene is TRBV11-2, the J gene TRBJ1-1; D is unresolved. CDR3 size: 14 residues. Germline CDR1 and CDR2: SGHAT and FQNNGV.

This clonotype was recorded many times. This sequence joins TRBV2 and TRBJ1-1; a weak D match, TRBD1 (5 bases). The CDR3 totals 13 residues. The germline V and J ends were trimmed by 8 bases and 4 bases, with 14 bases remaining between them. CDR1 is SNHLY, CDR2 FYNNEI, per germline. The CDR3 loop is CASEKDGTTEAFF. The CDR3 nucleotides read TGTGCCAGCGAGAAGGACGGGACCACTGAAGCTTTCTTT.

This clonotype was counted at least ten times. This sequence joins TRBV12-3 or TRBV12-4 and TRBJ2-7; a possible D gene is TRBD2 (5 bases). There are 18 residues in the CDR3. The germline V and J ends were trimmed by 3 bases and 0 bases, with 21 bases remaining between them. The CDR3 DNA reads as TGTGCCAGCAGTTTTACGCGCTTGCGGGCCCGAAGCTCCTACGAGCAGTACTTC. Translating gives CASSFTRLRARSSYEQYF.

This clonotype was picked up many times. V and J are TRBV3-1 and TRBJ2-5, with D tentatively TRBD2 (5 bases). Trimming stripped 0 bases from V and 3 bases from J, with 11 bases between. Germline V lookup: CDR1 LGHDT, CDR2 YNNKEL (reference sequence). CDR3 length: 15 residues. The CDR3 sequence: CASSQERTPEETQYF. In nucleotides, the CDR3 is TGTGCCAGCAGCCAAGAGAGGACTCCAGAAGAGACCCAGTACTTC.

This clonotype was detected a few times. CDR3 loop: CASSSTTSGNTIYF. The CDR3 region has the DNA TGTGCCAGCAGCTCTACGACCTCTGGAAACACCATATATTTT. The chain employs TRBV11-2 and TRBJ1-3; D ambiguous. Deletions cut 4 bases from V and 0 bases from J, with 7 bases between. The CDR3 sequence is 14 residues long. CDR1 and CDR2 from the germline V gene are SGHAT and FQNNGV.

This clonotype occurred many times. This chain joins TRBV12-3 or TRBV12-4 and TRBJ1-2; D is uncertain. CDR3 size: 14 residues. With 6 bases removed from V and 0 bases from J, the gap between germline ends came to 11 bases. The CDR3 nucleotides read TGTGCCAGCAGCCACGGTCCGGCTAACTATGGCTACACCTTC. This encodes CASSHGPANYGYTF.

This clonotype turned up a few times. The rearrangement joins TRBV3-1 to TRBJ1-1; a weak D match, TRBD1 (6 bases). Germline lookup yields CDR1 LGHDT and CDR2 YNNKEL (reference sequence). The CDR3 loop spans 13 amino acids. The ends were cut back, 0 bases at V and 10 bases at J, with 12 bases in the middle. CDR3 amino acids: CASSQDGGTSAFF. The DNA for the CDR3 is TGTGCCAGCAGCCAAGATGGGGGCACGTCAGCTTTCTTT.

This rearrangement joins TRBV12-3 or TRBV12-4 to TRBJ2-4, with TRBD1 matching over 7 bases. The CDR3 covers 13 residues. Losses at the gene ends were 5 bases for V and 6 bases for J; bases not matched to a gene: 4. The CDR3 loop is CASSADRRNIQYF. The CDR3 nucleotides are TGTGCCAGCAGTGCGGACAGGCGAAACATTCAGTACTTC.

The V and J genes are TRBV12-5 and TRBJ1-1; no clear D. V was pared by 6 bases and J by 1 base, with 12 bases between. CDR3 length equals 14 residues. Germline V gene data show CDR1 as LGHNT and CDR2 as FRNRAP. The CDR3 is CASGWSVTNTEAFF. CDR3 sequence (DNA): TGTGCTAGTGGCTGGTCGGTTACGAACACTGAAGCTTTCTTT.

There are many counts of this clonotype. V and J are TRBV30 and TRBJ1-2, with D unclear. Germline lookup yields CDR1 GTSNPN and CDR2 SVGIG (reference sequence). This CDR3 comprises 16 residues. V was pared by 6 bases and J by 8 bases, with 28 bases between. This CDR3 is CACPSGLHFLGGGYTF. Written as DNA, the CDR3 is TGTGCCTGTCCCTCAGGTCTGCACTTCTTGGGAGGAGGCTACACCTTC.

This clonotype was seen at least ten times. The chain employs TRBV2 and TRBJ1-5; no clear D gene. Looked up from germline, CDR1 is SNHLY and CDR2 is FYNNEI. CDR3 length: 14 amino acids. V lost 3 bases to trimming and J lost 1 base, with 7 bases between them. CDR3 sequence reads: CASSENISNQPQHF. The CDR3 coding sequence is TGTGCCAGCAGTGAGAACATAAGCAATCAGCCCCAGCATTTT.

Written as DNA, the CDR3 is TGTGCCAGCAGTTTCAGGGGGACAAAGGGCAATCAGCCCCAGCATTTT. It yields the protein CASSFRGTKGNQPQHF. The rearrangement links TRBV12-3 or TRBV12-4 to TRBJ1-5, with TRBD1 matching 7 bases. The V gene end was trimmed by 3 bases and the J gene end by 2 bases; junction bases not matched to a gene: 7. The CDR3 contains 16 residues.

The V and J genes are TRBV6-1 and TRBJ2-2, with a weak D call TRBD1 (7 bases). Germline loops: CDR1 MNHNS, CDR2 SASEGT. Trimming removed 8 bases from V and 6 bases from J, with 19 bases in between. The CDR3 runs 15 residues. The CDR3 coding sequence is TGTGCCAGCCAGGGGGGAGGAGGGGCACCCGGGGAGCTGTTTTTT. Translating it yields CASQGGGGAPGELFF.

V and J are TRBV6-2 or TRBV6-3 and TRBJ2-7, with 12 bases aligning to TRBD1. Germline CDR1 MNHEY, CDR2 SVGEGT. The ends lost 6 bases at V and 5 bases at J; junction bases unmatched: 11. The CDR3 runs to 16 residues. The CDR3 reads CASRILRDRGRNEQYF. DNA for the CDR3: TGTGCCAGCAGAATACTCCGGGACAGGGGGCGTAACGAGCAGTACTTC.

This clonotype turned up a few times. CDR3 bases: TGTGCCAGCAGCTTATTCTCCTTCTCTGGAAACACCATATATTTT. The encoded protein is CASSLFSFSGNTIYF. The rearrangement links TRBV7-9 to TRBJ1-3; no clear D. Germline V lookup: CDR1 SEHNR, CDR2 FQNEAQ (reference sequence). V dropped 2 bases and J dropped 0 bases, with 8 bases sitting between them. There are 15 residues in the CDR3.

The gene calls are TRBV20-1 and TRBJ2-7, with D possibly TRBD2 on 6 matching bases. CDR1 and CDR2 (germline): DFQATT, SNEGSKA (reference sequence). CDR3 length equals 13 residues. Trimming shortened V by 3 bases and J by 4 bases, and 13 bases separated the two germline ends. The CDR3 is CSASRGRRYEQYF. The CDR3 DNA is TGCAGTGCTAGTCGGGGGAGACGTTACGAGCAGTACTTC.

This clonotype was seen repeatedly, ten times or more. The rearrangement joins TRBV20-1 to TRBJ2-7, with 7 bases that match TRBD1. V was pared by 6 bases and J by 3 bases, with 11 bases of the junction left unmatched. CDR1 and CDR2 from the germline V gene are DFQATT and SNEGSKA (reference sequence). This CDR3 has 14 amino acids. The CDR3 protein is CSARDRRWDYEQYF. CDR3 nucleotide sequence: TGCAGTGCACGGGACAGACGGTGGGACTACGAGCAGTACTTC.

This clonotype was seen ten or more times. The chain couples TRBV12-3 or TRBV12-4 to TRBJ1-3; D might be TRBD1 (5 bases). V dropped 6 bases and J dropped 0 bases, with 12 bases sitting between them. This CDR3 has 15 residues. CDR3 DNA sequence: TGTGCCAGCAGCCCCGACAGCTTCTCTGGAAACACCATATATTTT. This gives the protein CASSPDSFSGNTIYF.

This clonotype was observed many times. The chain combines TRBV6-5 with TRBJ1-5; D is undetermined. The V gene's germline CDR1 is MNHEY and CDR2 SVGAGI. V lost 6 bases and J 0 bases, leaving 6 bases between the germline ends. The CDR3 spans 13 residues. The CDR3 coding sequence is TGTGCCAGCAGGTCAACTAGCAATCAGCCCCAGCATTTT. Amino acid sequence: CASRSTSNQPQHF.

This clonotype was counted at least ten times. The chain employs TRBV4-1 and TRBJ2-5; unclear D gene. Germline V gene data show CDR1 as MGHRA and CDR2 as YSYEKL. The CDR3 length is 13 residues. V lost 2 bases, J lost 5 bases, and 9 bases lay in between. The chain's CDR3 is CASSQYLPETQYF. The CDR3 DNA reads TGCGCCAGCAGCCAATACCTGCCGGAGACCCAGTACTTC.

Ten or more counts support this clonotype. This chain joins TRBV19 and TRBJ1-2, with D possibly being TRBD1 (5 bases). V lost 4 bases and J lost 2, with 17 bases in between. From germline, CDR1 is LNHDA and CDR2 SQIVND (reference sequence). The CDR3 has 16 residues. CDR3 in DNA: TGTGCCAGTAGTACCCGCGGTGGCAGGACAAACTATGGCTACACCTTC. As protein: CASSTRGGRTNYGYTF.

This clonotype appeared many times. This chain links TRBV7-6 with TRBJ1-6, with 8 nucleotides matching TRBD1. Germline V gene sequence: CDR1 SGHVS, CDR2 FNYEAQ. The CDR3 is 15 amino acids. With V trimmed by 5 bases and J by 5 bases, 5 bases remained unmatched. This CDR3 is CASSAQGADNSPLHF. The CDR3 bases are TGTGCCAGCAGCGCCCAGGGGGCGGATAATTCACCCCTCCACTTT.

This clonotype came up a few times. The chain recombines TRBV6-5 with TRBJ1-2; D is unresolved. V was trimmed by 0 bases and J by 4 bases, leaving 9 bases between them. Germline CDR1 reads MNHEY; CDR2 reads SVGAGI. The length of the CDR3 is 14 residues. DNA for the CDR3: TGTGCCAGCAGTTACTCGGACGGAGGCTATGGCTACACCTTC. It is translated as CASSYSDGGYGYTF.

This clonotype was detected many times. V usage is TRBV4-2 and J usage is TRBJ2-2, with D possibly TRBD2 on 5 matching bases. The CDR3 is 21 residues long. The ends were cut back, 4 bases at V and 7 bases at J, with 34 bases in the middle. CDR1 LGHNA and CDR2 YNFKEQ come from the germline V gene. The CDR3 DNA is TGTGCCAGCAGCCTCGTTTTTACGCCTACTTCCCGCGGGTCCGCCAGCGGGGAGCTGTTTTTT. Translated: CASSLVFTPTSRGSASGELFF.

This chain uses TRBV14 with TRBJ1-3; unclear D gene. The CDR3 contains 13 residues. CDR1 SGHDN and CDR2 FVKESK come from the germline V gene. The V gene lost 7 bases and the J gene lost 4 bases, with 11 bases spanning the gap. The CDR3 DNA sequence: TGTGCCAGCACCTTCACGGCCGGAAACACCATATATTTT. Protein sequence: CASTFTAGNTIYF.

This clonotype appeared many times. V usage is TRBV11-3 and J usage is TRBJ2-7; D gene ambiguous. Between the trimmed V and J ends, which lost 0 bases and 3 bases, there was a span of 9 bases. The CDR3 covers 14 residues. The germline CDR1 and CDR2 sequences are SGHNT and YENEEA. The CDR3 spells CASSLDLGDYEQYF. CDR3 nucleotide sequence: TGTGCCAGCAGCTTAGATCTTGGGGACTACGAGCAGTACTTC.

This clonotype was picked up many times. V usage is TRBV11-2 and J usage is TRBJ2-5, with TRBD2 identical over 14 bases. V gave up 5 bases and J gave up 2 bases; unmatched junction bases: 7. This CDR3 comprises 17 residues. From germline, CDR1 is SGHAT and CDR2 FQNNGV. CDR3 DNA sequence: TGTGCCAGCAGCCCCGCCGGACTAGCGGGGGGTCAAGAGACCCAGTACTTC. It yields the protein CASSPAGLAGGQETQYF.

This clonotype was detected ten times or more. The chain has TRBV6-1 and TRBJ1-5, with 9 bases fitting TRBD1. Per germline, CDR1 MNHNS and CDR2 SASEGT. J lost 3 bases, V lost 1 base, and 4 bases had no gene match. The CDR3 runs to 16 residues. The CDR3 DNA reads as TGTGCCAGCAGTGAAGGGGACAGGGCCTACAATCAGCCCCAGCATTTT. Its protein is CASSEGDRAYNQPQHF.

The sample holds many counts of this clonotype. The chain carries TRBV6-1 and TRBJ2-5; D perhaps matches TRBD1 (5 bases). With 6 bases removed from V and 2 bases from J, the gap between germline ends came to 10 bases. Per germline, CDR1 MNHNS and CDR2 SASEGT. The CDR3 runs 13 residues. This CDR3 is CASSRQKQETQYF. CDR3 nucleotides: TGTGCCAGCAGCCGACAGAAACAAGAGACCCAGTACTTC.

This clonotype has at least ten counts. The rearrangement links TRBV6-5 to TRBJ1-1; D is unresolved. The CDR3 consists of 14 residues. Germline V gene data show CDR1 as MNHEY and CDR2 as SVGAGI. Trimming pared 4 bases from V and 3 bases from J, leaving 12 bases between. The CDR3 DNA is TGTGCCAGCAGTTCTGGGGTGTCCTACACTGAAGCTTTCTTT. Translating gives CASSSGVSYTEAFF.